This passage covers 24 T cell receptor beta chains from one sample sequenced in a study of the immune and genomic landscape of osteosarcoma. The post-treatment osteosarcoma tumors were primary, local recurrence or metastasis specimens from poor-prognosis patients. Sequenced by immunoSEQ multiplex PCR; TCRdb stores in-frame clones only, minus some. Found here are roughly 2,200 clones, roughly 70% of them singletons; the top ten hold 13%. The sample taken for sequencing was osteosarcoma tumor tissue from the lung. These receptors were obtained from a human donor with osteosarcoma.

CDR3: CASSTSGQNSGNTIYF. As DNA, the CDR3 is TGTGCCAGCAGCACCTCGGGACAAAACTCTGGAAACACCATATATTTT. The J gene is TRBJ1-3, the V gene TRBV9; D is perhaps TRBD1 (6 bases). From germline, CDR1 is SGDLS and CDR2 YYNGEE. This CDR3 spans 16 amino acids. Deletions cut 4 bases from V and 0 bases from J, with 14 bases between.

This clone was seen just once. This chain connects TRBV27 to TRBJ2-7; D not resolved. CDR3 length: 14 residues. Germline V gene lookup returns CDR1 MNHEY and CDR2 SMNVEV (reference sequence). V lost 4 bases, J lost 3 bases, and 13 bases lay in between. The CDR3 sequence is CASSSRPLGYEQYF. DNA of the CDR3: TGTGCCAGCAGTTCGCGACCCCTGGGCTACGAGCAGTACTTC.

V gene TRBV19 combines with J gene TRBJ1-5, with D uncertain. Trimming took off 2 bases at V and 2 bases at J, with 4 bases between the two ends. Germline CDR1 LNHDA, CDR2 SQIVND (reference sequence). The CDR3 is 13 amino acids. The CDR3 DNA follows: TGTGCCAGTAGTATACGGCGCAATCAGCCCCAGCATTTT. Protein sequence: CASSIRRNQPQHF.

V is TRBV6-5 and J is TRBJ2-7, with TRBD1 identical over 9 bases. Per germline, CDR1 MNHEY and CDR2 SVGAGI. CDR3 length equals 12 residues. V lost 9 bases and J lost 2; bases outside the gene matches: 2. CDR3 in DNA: TGTGCCAGTGGACAGGGGCCCTACGAGCAGTACTTC. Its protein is CASGQGPYEQYF.

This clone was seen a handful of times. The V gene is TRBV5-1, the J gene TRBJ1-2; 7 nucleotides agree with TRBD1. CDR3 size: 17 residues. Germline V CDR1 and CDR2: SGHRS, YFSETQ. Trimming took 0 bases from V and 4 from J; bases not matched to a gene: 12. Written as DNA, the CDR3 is TGCGCCAGCAGCTTGGGGCTTCGACAGGGAAACACCTATGGCTACACCTTC. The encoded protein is CASSLGLRQGNTYGYTF.

In DNA form, the CDR3 reads TGCGCCAGCAGCTTGGTTACAGGGGCCTATAATTCACCCCTCCACTTT. It encodes CASSLVTGAYNSPLHF. The rearrangement joins TRBV5-1 to TRBJ1-6; 7 bases map to TRBD1. This CDR3 spans 16 amino acids. The V segment lost 0 bases and the J segment 2 bases; nucleotides outside the gene matches: 2. Germline V lookup: CDR1 SGHRS, CDR2 YFSETQ.

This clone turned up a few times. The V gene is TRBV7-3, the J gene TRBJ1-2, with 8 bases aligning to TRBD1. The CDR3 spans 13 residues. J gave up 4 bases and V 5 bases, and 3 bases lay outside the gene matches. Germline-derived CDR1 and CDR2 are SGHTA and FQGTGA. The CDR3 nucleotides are TGTGCCAGCAGCCCAGGGGGCGGCTATGGCTACACCTTC. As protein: CASSPGGGYGYTF.

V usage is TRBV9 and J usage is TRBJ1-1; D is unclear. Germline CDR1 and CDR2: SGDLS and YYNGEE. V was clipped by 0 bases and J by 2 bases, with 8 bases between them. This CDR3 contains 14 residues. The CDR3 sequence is CASSVAQYNTEAFF. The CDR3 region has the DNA TGTGCCAGCAGCGTAGCACAGTATAACACTGAAGCTTTCTTT.

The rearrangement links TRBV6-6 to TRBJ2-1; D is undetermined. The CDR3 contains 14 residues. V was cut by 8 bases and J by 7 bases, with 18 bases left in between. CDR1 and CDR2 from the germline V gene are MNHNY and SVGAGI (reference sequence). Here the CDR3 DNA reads TGTGCCAGCTCAGTTATAAGTTCCGAAAATGAGCAGTTCTTC. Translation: CASSVISSENEQFF.

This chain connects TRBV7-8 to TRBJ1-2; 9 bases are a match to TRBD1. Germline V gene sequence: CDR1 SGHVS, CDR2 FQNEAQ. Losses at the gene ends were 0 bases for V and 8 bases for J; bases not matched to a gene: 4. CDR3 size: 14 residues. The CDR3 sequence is CASSLADRGRGYTF. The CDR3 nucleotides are TGTGCCAGCAGCTTAGCGGACAGGGGCAGAGGCTACACCTTC.

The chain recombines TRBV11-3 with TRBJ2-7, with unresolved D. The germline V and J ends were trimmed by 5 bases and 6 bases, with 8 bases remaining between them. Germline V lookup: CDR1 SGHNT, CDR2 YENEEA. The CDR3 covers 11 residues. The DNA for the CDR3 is TGTGCCAGCAGCGCGGACCTCGAGCAGTACTTC. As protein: CASSADLEQYF.

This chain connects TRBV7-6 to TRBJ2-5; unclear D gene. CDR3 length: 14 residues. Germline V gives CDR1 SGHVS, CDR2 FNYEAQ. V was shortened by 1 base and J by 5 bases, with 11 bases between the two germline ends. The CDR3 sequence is CASSLGLYRETQYF. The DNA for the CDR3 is TGTGCCAGCAGCTTAGGTCTTTACCGGGAGACCCAGTACTTC.

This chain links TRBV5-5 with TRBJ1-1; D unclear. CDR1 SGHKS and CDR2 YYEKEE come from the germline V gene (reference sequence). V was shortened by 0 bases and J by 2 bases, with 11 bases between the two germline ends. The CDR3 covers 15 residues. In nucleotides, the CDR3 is TGTGCCAGCAGCTTGGTGGTCCTTCCCAACACTGAAGCTTTCTTT. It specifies CASSLVVLPNTEAFF.

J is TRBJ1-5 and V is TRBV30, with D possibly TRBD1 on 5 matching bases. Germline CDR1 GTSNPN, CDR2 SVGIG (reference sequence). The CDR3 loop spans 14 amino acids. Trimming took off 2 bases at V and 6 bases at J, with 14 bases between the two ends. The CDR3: CAWSQGGEAQPQHF. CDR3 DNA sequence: TGTGCCTGGAGTCAAGGAGGGGAGGCTCAGCCCCAGCATTTT.

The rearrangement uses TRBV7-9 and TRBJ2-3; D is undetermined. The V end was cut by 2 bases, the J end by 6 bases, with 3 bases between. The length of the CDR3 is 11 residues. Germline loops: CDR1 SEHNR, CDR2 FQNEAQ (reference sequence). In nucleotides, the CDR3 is TGTGCCAGCAGCTTACGGGATACGCAGTATTTT. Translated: CASSLRDTQYF.

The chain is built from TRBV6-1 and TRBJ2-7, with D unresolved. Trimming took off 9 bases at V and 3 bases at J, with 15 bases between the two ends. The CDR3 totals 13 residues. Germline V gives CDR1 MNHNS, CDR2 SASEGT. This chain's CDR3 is CASDSGQSYEQYF. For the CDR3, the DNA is TGTGCCAGTGATTCGGGTCAAAGCTACGAGCAGTACTTC.

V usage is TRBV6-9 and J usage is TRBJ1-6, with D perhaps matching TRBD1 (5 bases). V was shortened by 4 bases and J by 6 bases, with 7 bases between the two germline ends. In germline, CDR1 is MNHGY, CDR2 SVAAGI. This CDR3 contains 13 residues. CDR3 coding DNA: TGTGCCAGCAGTTGGGACTTTAATTCACCCCTCCACTTT. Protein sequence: CASSWDFNSPLHF.

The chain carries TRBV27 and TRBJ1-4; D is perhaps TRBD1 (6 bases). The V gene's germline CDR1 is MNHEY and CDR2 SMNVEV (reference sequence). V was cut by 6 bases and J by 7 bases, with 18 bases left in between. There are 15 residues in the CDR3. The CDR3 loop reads CASRKAGELGEKLFF. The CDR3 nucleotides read TGTGCCAGCAGAAAGGCAGGGGAATTGGGTGAAAAACTGTTTTTT.

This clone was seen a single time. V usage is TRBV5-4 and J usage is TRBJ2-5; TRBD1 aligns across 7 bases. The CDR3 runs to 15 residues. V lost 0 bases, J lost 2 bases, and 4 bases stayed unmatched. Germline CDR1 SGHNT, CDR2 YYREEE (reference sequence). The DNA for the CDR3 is TGTGCCAGCAGCTTGGCCGGCAGGGGGCAAGAGACCCAGTACTTC. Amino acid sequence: CASSLAGRGQETQYF.

The CDR3 reads CASSPERGGYNEQFF. DNA of the CDR3: TGTGCCAGCAGCCCCGAGCGGGGGGGTTACAATGAGCAGTTCTTC. The chain carries TRBV11-2 and TRBJ2-1; TRBD2 matches at 10 bases. V gave up 5 bases and J gave up 4 bases; unmatched junction bases: 5. Germline V CDR1 and CDR2: SGHAT, FQNNGV. The CDR3 extends over 15 amino acids.

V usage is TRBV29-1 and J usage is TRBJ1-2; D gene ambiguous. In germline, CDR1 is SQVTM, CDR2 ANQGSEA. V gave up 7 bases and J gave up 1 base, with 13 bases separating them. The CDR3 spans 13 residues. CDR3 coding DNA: TGCAGCGGTGATCTGGGGATTAACTATGGCTACACCTTC. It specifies CSGDLGINYGYTF.

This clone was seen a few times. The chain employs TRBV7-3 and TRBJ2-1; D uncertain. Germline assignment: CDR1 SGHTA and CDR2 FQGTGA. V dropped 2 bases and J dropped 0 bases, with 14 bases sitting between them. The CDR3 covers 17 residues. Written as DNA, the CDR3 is TGTGCCAGCAGCTTAGTCGGGTCCCCGAGCTCCTACAATGAGCAGTTCTTC. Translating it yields CASSLVGSPSSYNEQFF.

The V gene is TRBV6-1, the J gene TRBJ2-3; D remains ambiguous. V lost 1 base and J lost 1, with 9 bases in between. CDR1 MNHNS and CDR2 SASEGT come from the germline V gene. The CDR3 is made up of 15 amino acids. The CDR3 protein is CASSEVWSGTDTQYF. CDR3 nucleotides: TGTGCCAGCAGTGAAGTATGGTCGGGCACAGATACGCAGTATTTT.

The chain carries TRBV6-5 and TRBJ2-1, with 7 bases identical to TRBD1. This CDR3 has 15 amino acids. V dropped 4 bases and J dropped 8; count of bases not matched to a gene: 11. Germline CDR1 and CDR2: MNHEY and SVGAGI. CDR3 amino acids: CASSSKPGQLDEQFF. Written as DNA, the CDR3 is TGTGCCAGCAGTTCCAAGCCGGGACAGTTGGATGAGCAGTTCTTC.